Below are 10 T cell receptor beta chains sequenced from a single sample in a study of shared clonotypes between healthy human individuals. Measured with immunoSEQ multiplex PCR; TCRdb has only the in-frame clones, and not every one. The data show some 1 million clones, about three quarters seen once. Sequenced sample: memory CD4+ T cells sorted from blood. Subset of the sample: CD45RA-negative fraction. Every receptor here comes from a young man in good health.

This chain connects TRBV30 to TRBJ1-6, with 7 bases fitting TRBD1. The CDR3 spans 15 residues. The germline V gene has CDR1 GTSNPN and CDR2 SVGIG (reference sequence). The V gene end was trimmed by 5 bases and the J gene end by 6 bases; junction bases not matched to a gene: 10. CDR3 sequence: CAWDKKGQVNSPLHF. CDR3 in DNA: TGTGCCTGGGATAAAAAAGGACAGGTTAATTCACCCCTCCACTTT.

J is TRBJ1-6 and V is TRBV11-2; D call uncertain. CDR1 SGHAT and CDR2 FQNNGV come from the germline V gene. The CDR3 length is 16 residues. The V end was cut by 3 bases, the J end by 9 bases, with 18 bases between. CDR3 loop: CASSFTSTQSGSPLHF. DNA of the CDR3: TGTGCCAGCAGCTTCACTAGTACCCAAAGTGGTTCACCCCTCCACTTT.

V and J are TRBV5-3 and TRBJ2-3; 14 bases line up with TRBD2. TRBV5-3 is an ORF; its function is uncertain. The ends lost 4 bases at V and 4 bases at J; junction bases unmatched: 17. This CDR3 has 20 residues. CDR3 residues: CARSRVVPGLAGEVPDTQYF. CDR3 nucleotides: TGTGCCAGAAGCAGGGTTGTCCCGGGACTAGCGGGAGAGGTGCCAGATACGCAGTATTTT.

CDR3 in amino acids: CASSLPGGTDTQYF. CDR3 nucleotides: TGTGCCAGCAGCCTCCCAGGCGGCACAGATACGCAGTATTTT. This chain uses TRBV5-8 with TRBJ2-3; no reliable D call. CDR3 length: 14 amino acids. V was pared by 4 bases and J by 1 base, with 10 bases between. The germline V gene has CDR1 SGHTS and CDR2 YDEGEE.

The J gene is TRBJ2-5, the V gene TRBV19; D remains unclear. The CDR3 spans 13 residues. V lost 3 bases to trimming and J lost 2 bases, with 7 bases between them. In germline, CDR1 is LNHDA, CDR2 SQIVND (reference sequence). The CDR3 spells CASSIQSQETQYF. The CDR3 bases are TGTGCCAGTAGTATTCAGAGTCAAGAGACCCAGTACTTC.

This chain connects TRBV4-1 to TRBJ2-7; 7 nucleotides line up with TRBD1. The V gene's germline CDR1 is MGHRA and CDR2 YSYEKL. After removal of 0 bases from V and 2 bases from J, the junction contained 4 bases not matched to a gene. The CDR3 runs to 15 residues. The CDR3 spells CASSQDSGGPYEQYF. The CDR3 DNA is TGCGCCAGCAGCCAAGACTCAGGGGGTCCCTACGAGCAGTACTTC.

The V call is TRBV19, the J call TRBJ2-1; possibly TRBD1 for D (5 bases). Trimming removed 3 bases at V and 9 bases at J, with 15 bases between. Germline V gives CDR1 LNHDA, CDR2 SQIVND (reference sequence). The length of the CDR3 is 14 residues. CDR3 DNA sequence: TGTGCCAGTAGTATGGCAGGGCCGGGCCGTGAGCAGTTCTTC. Translating gives CASSMAGPGREQFF.

This clone came up once. The V gene is TRBV5-1, the J gene TRBJ1-1; D remains ambiguous. Germline CDR1 and CDR2: SGHRS and YFSETQ. The CDR3 is made up of 13 amino acids. Trimming pared 1 base from V and 1 base from J, leaving 5 bases between. The CDR3 coding sequence is TGCGCCAGCAGCTTGCAGGCGAACACTGAAGCTTTCTTT. The encoded protein is CASSLQANTEAFF.

The chain has TRBV19 and TRBJ1-2; 11 bases line up with TRBD1. From germline, CDR1 is LNHDA and CDR2 SQIVND (reference sequence). The CDR3 is made up of 18 amino acids. V lost 6 bases, J lost 3 bases, and 15 bases stayed unmatched. CDR3 nucleotide sequence: TGTGCCAGTAGGGCCGGAATCCTTCGGACAGGGGGCTACTATGGCTACACCTTC. Its translation: CASRAGILRTGGYYGYTF. The full variable domain, in which reference TRBV19 and TRBJ1-2 provide the parts outside the CDR3, is DGGITQSPKYLFRKEGQNVTLSCEQNLNHDAMYWYRQDPGQGLRLIYYSQIVNDFQKGDIAEGYSVSREKKESFPLTVTSAQKNPTAFYLCASRAGILRTGGYYGYTFGSGTRLTVV.

This clone was picked up a small number of times. The rearrangement uses TRBV5-1 and TRBJ1-6, with unresolved D. The CDR3 loop spans 13 amino acids. Trimming removed 4 bases from V and 7 bases from J, with 9 bases in between. Germline CDR1 SGHRS, CDR2 YFSETQ. The CDR3 coding sequence is TGCGCCAGCAGCCTCCCAGACAATTCACCCCTCCACTTT. It specifies CASSLPDNSPLHF.